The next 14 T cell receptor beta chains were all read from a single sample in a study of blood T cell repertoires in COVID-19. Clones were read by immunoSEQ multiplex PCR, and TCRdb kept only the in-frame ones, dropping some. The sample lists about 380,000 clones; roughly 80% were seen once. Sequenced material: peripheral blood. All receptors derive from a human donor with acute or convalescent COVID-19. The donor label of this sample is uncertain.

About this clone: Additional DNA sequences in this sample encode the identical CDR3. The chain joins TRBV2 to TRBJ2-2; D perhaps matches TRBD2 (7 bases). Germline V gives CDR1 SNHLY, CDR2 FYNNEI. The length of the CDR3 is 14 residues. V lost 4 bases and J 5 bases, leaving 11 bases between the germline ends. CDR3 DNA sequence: TGTGCCAGCAGTGTTGCGGGGGCAACCGGGGAGCTGTTTTTT. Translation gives CASSVAGATGELFF.

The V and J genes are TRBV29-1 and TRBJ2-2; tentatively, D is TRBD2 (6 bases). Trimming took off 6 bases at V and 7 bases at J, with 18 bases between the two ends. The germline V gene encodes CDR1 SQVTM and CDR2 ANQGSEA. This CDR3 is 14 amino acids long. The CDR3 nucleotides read TGCAGCGTCCTCCCTCGCGGGGTCCTCGGGGAGCTGTTTTTT. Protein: CSVLPRGVLGELFF.

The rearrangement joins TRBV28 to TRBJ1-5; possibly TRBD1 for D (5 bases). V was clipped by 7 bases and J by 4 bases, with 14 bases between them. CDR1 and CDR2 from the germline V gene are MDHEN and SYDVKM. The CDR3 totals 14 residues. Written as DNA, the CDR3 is TGTGCCAGCAAGGCCGGGGGGGGGAATCAGCCCCAGCATTTT. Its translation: CASKAGGGNQPQHF.

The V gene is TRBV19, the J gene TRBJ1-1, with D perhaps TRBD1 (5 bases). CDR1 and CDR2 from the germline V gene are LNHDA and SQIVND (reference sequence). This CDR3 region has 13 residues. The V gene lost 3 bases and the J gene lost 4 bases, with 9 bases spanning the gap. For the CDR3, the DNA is TGTGCCAGTAGTATCGCGGGGCCCACTGAAGCTTTCTTT. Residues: CASSIAGPTEAFF.

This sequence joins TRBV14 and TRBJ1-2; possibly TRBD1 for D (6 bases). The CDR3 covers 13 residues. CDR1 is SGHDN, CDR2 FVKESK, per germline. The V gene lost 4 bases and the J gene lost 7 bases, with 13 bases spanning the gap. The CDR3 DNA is TGTGCCAGCAGCCCCGGGGGGCGGGCTGGCTACACCTTC. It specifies CASSPGGRAGYTF.

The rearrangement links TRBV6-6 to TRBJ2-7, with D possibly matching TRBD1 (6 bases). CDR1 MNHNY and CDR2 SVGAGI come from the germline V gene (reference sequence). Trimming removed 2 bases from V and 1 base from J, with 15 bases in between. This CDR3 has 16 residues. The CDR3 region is CASSYPGEGHSYEQYF. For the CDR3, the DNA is TGTGCCAGCAGTTACCCAGGGGAAGGACATTCCTACGAGCAGTACTTC.

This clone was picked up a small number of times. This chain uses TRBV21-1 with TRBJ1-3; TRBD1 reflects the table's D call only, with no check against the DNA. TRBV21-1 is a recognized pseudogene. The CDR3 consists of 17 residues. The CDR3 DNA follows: TGTGCCAGCAGCAAAACCCGACAGGGTTTAGGTGGAAACACCATATATTTT. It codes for CASSKTRQGLGGNTIYF.

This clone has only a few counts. CDR3 residues: CASSLGRSRATGELFF. The DNA of the CDR3 is TGTGCCAGCAGCTTAGGCCGGTCGCGGGCCACCGGGGAGCTGTTTTTT. The rearrangement joins TRBV13 to TRBJ2-2; TRBD2 is a possible D gene (5 bases). Germline V gene lookup returns CDR1 PRHDT and CDR2 FYEKMQ (reference sequence). The length of the CDR3 is 16 residues. Trimming stripped 0 bases from V and 4 bases from J, with 12 bases between. Full variable domain (missing parts from reference TRBV13 and TRBJ2-2): AAGVIQSPRHLIKEKRETATLKCYPIPRHDTVYWYQQGPGQDPQFLISFYEKMQSDKGSIPDRFSAQQFSDYHSELNMSSLELGDSALYFCASSLGRSRATGELFFGEGSRLTVL.

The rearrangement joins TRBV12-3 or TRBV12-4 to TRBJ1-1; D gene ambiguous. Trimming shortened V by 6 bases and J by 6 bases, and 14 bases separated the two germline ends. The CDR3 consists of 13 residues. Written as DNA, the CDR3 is TGTGCCAGCAGCATAAGGCGGGTGTCTGAAGCTTTCTTT. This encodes CASSIRRVSEAFF.

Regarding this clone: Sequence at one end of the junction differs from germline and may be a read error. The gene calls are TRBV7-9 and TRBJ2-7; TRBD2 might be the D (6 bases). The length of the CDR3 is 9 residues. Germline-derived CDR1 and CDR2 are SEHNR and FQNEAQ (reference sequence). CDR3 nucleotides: TGTGCCAGCAGCTTCGGAGGGCCCTTC. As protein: CASSFGGPF. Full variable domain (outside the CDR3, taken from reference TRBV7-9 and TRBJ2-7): DTGVSQNPRHKITKRGQNVTFRCDPISEHNRLYWYRQTLGQGPEFLTYFQNEAQLEKSRLLSDRFSAERPKGSFSTLEIQRTEQGDSAMYLCASSFGGPFGPGTRLTVT.

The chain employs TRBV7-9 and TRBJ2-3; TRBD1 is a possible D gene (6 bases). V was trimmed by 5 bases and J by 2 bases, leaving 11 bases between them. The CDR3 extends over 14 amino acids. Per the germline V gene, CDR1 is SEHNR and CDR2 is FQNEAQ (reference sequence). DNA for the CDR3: TGTGCCAGCAGCCCGGACAGAGTCACAGATACGCAGTATTTT. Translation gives CASSPDRVTDTQYF. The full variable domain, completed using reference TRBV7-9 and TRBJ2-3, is DTGVSQNPRHKITKRGQNVTFRCDPISEHNRLYWYRQTLGQGPEFLTYFQNEAQLEKSRLLSDRFSAERPKGSFSTLEIQRTEQGDSAMYLCASSPDRVTDTQYFGPGTRLTVL.

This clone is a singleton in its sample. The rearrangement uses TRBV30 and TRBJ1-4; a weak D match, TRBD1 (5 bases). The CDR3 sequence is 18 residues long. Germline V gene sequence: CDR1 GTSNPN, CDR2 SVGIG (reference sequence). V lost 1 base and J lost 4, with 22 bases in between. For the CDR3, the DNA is TGTGCCTGGAGTGAATGGGGGATCGGTCGGGGGATTAATGAAAAACTGTTTTTT. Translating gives CAWSEWGIGRGINEKLFF.

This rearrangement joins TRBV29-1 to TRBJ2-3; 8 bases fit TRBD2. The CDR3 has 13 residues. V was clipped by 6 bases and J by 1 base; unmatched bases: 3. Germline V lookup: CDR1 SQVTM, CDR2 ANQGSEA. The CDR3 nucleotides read TGCAGCGTCTCGACTAGCGGCACAGATACGCAGTATTTT. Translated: CSVSTSGTDTQYF.

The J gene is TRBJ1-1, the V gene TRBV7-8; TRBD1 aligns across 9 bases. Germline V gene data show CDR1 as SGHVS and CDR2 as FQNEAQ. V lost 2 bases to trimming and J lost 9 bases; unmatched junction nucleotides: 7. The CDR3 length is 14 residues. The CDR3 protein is CASSLSGTGKKAFF. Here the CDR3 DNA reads TGTGCCAGCAGCTTATCAGGGACAGGGAAAAAAGCTTTCTTT.